This entry describes one T cell receptor beta chain. This sample was taken from a study of control samples from healthy donors and cancer patients. CDR3 length: 17 amino acids. The V gene's germline CDR1 is SGHVS and CDR2 FQNEAQ. Trimming pared 2 bases from V and 0 bases from J, leaving 14 bases between. Measured with immunoSEQ multiplex PCR; TCRdb has only the in-frame clones, and not every one. The data contain some 110,000 clones, roughly nine tenths of them seen just once; the ten biggest clones take up around 1.1%. This sequence was found in a woman in her forties or fifties with colorectal cancer. Sequenced material: PBMCs. This chain uses TRBV7-8 with TRBJ2-1, with no clear D. CDR3 region: CASSLFYLSGSYNEQFF. The CDR3 DNA is TGTGCCAGCAGCTTATTCTACCTCTCTGGCTCCTACAATGAGCAGTTCTTC. The whole variable domain, filled in from reference TRBV7-8 and TRBJ2-1, reads GAGVSQSPRYKVAKRGQDVALRCDPISGHVSLFWYQQALGQGPEFLTYFQNEAQLDKSGLPSDRFFAERPEGSVSTLKIQRTQQEDSAVYLCASSLFYLSGSYNEQFFGPGTRLTVL.